Listed below are T cell receptor beta chains from one sample, sequenced in a study of T cell responses to AZD1222 COVID-19 vaccine. TCRdb keeps only in-frame clones here, not all; method: immunoSEQ multiplex PCR. Here the sample spans roughly 150,000 clones, approximately 94% being singletons. The material was peripheral blood, obtained on day 0 of AZD1222 vaccination. The receptors here all came from an adult in good health. Each CDR3 is given with its conserved first and last residue. A D gene is named only where the DNA matches it firmly. Expanded clones get a size class; other rows say once, few or many, or leave the size out.

d_call j_call clone_size v_call cdr3_aa cdr3_nt
TRBD1 TRBJ1-1 NA TRBV7-3 CASSVGQDTEAFF TGTGCCAGCAGCGTTGGACAGGATACTGAAGCTTTCTTT
NA TRBJ1-6 NA TRBV7-9 CASSSGMVSSPLHF TGTGCCAGCAGTTCAGGGATGGTGTCTTCACCCCTCCACTTT
NA TRBJ1-5 few TRBV27 CASSSELRYNQPQHF TGTGCCAGCAGTTCCGAGCTCCGTTACAATCAGCCCCAGCATTTT
TRBD1 TRBJ1-2 NA TRBV28 CASSLGRGRHYGYTF TGTGCCAGCAGTTTGGGCAGGGGGCGCCACTATGGCTACACCTTC
NA TRBJ1-6 NA TRBV19 CASSIIGGSRIYNSPLHF TGTGCCAGTAGTATAATTGGCGGCAGCCGAATCTATAATTCACCCCTCCACTTT
TRBD2 TRBJ2-3 NA TRBV24-1 CATSDSLAGGTDTQYF TGTGCCACCAGTGATTCACTAGCGGGGGGGACAGATACGCAGTATTTT
TRBD2 TRBJ2-2 NA TRBV2 CASSGTSGGPNTGELFF TGTGCCAGCAGTGGGACTAGCGGGGGCCCGAACACCGGGGAGCTGTTTTTT
TRBD1 TRBJ1-1 once TRBV18 CASSRLYRGEGGTEAFF TGTGCCAGCTCACGTTTATACAGGGGCGAGGGCGGCACTGAAGCTTTCTTT
NA TRBJ1-3 once TRBV10-3 CAIKHRNTSSGNTIYF TGTGCCATCAAACACAGGAACACCAGCTCTGGAAACACCATATATTTT
NA TRBJ1-6 NA TRBV9 CASSALVGPLHF TGTGCCAGCAGCGCACTGGTGGGTCCCCTCCACTTT
TRBD1 TRBJ1-1 NA TRBV6-2/TRBV6-3 CASSSQGWSTEAFF TGTGCCAGCAGCTCACAGGGGTGGAGCACTGAAGCTTTCTTT
TRBD1 TRBJ2-7 NA TRBV4-2 CASSQIGQGASYEQYF TGTGCCAGCAGCCAGATCGGACAGGGGGCCTCCTACGAGCAGTACTTC
NA TRBJ1-6 once TRBV4-2 CASSQGYISGVGSPLHF TGTGCCAGCAGCCAAGGATATATTTCGGGGGTTGGCTCACCCCTCCACTTT
NA TRBJ1-2 NA TRBV24-1 CATSEGGYGYTF TGTGCCACCAGTGAGGGAGGCTATGGCTACACCTTC
NA TRBJ2-1 NA TRBV9 CASSVPSGSLLGEQFF TGTGCCAGCAGCGTACCTTCAGGCTCACTCCTCGGTGAGCAGTTCTTC
TRBD1 TRBJ1-5 NA TRBV7-9 CASSRTGMRSQPQHF TGTGCCAGCAGCCGGACAGGGATGAGAAGTCAGCCCCAGCATTTT
TRBD1 TRBJ1-1 NA TRBV6-2/TRBV6-3 CASSYPLDRGDTEAFF TGTGCCAGCAGTTACCCGCTAGACAGGGGTGACACTGAAGCTTTCTTT
NA TRBJ1-2 once TRBV5-1 CASSEGGYGYTF TGCGCCAGCAGCGAAGGGGGCTATGGCTACACCTTC
NA TRBJ1-1 NA TRBV4-3 CASSQDGQGPPNTEAFF TGCGCCAGCAGCCAAGACGGTCAGGGCCCTCCGAACACTGAAGCTTTCTTT
NA TRBJ1-1 NA TRBV10-3 CATTGRRDTEAFF TGTGCCACTACTGGGCGTAGGGACACTGAAGCTTTCTTT
TRBD1 TRBJ1-6 NA TRBV14 CASSRGVGTANSPLHF TGTGCCAGCAGCCGGGGAGTGGGGACAGCTAATTCACCCCTCCACTTT
TRBD2 TRBJ2-7 once TRBV4-1 CASSQQMGGDYEQYF TGCGCCAGCAGCCAACAAATGGGGGGGGACTACGAGCAGTACTTC
TRBD1 TRBJ1-6 NA TRBV3-1/TRBV3-2 CASSRTGWDSPLHF TGTGCCAGCAGCCGGACAGGGTGGGATTCACCCCTCCACTTT
TRBD1 TRBJ2-2 once TRBV30 CAWSSTPGQGTGELFF TGTGCCTGGAGCTCTACCCCGGGACAGGGGACCGGGGAGCTGTTTTTT
NA TRBJ1-3 NA TRBV5-6 CASSLDRDVFGNTIYF TGTGCCAGCAGCCTGGACCGGGACGTATTTGGAAACACCATATATTTT